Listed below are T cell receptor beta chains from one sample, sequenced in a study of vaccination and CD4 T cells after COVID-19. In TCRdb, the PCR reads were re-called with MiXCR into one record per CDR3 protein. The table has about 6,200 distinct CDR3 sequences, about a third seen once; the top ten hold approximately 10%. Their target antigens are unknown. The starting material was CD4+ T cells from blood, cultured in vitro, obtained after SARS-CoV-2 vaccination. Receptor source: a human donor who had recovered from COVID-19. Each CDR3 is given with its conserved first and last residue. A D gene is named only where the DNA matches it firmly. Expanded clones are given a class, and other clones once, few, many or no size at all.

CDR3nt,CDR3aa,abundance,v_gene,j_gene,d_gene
TGTGCCAGCAGTAGGCTCGGGATCGGGACCCAGTACTTC,CASSRLGIGTQYF,large,TRBV6-1,TRBJ2-5,NA
TGCAGTGCGTATGACGGGGGGGCCTCGAAGACCCAGTACTTC,CSAYDGGASKTQYF,few,TRBV20-1,TRBJ2-5,TRBD2
TGTGCCAGCAGCCAAGTGGGGGGTCGAAATTCACCCCTCCACTTT,CASSQVGGRNSPLHF,few,TRBV4-2,TRBJ1-6,NA
TGTGCCAGCAGTTTACGACCGGGACAGGACGGGTCACCCCTCCACTTT,CASSLRPGQDGSPLHF,NA,TRBV6-5,TRBJ1-6,TRBD1
TGCAGTGCTCCGGGCGGGGCAGAACCCTACGAGCAGTACTTC,CSAPGGAEPYEQYF,few,TRBV20-1,TRBJ2-7,NA
TGCAGTGCTAGAGGGACGTTCGCTAACTATGGCTACACCTTC,CSARGTFANYGYTF,NA,TRBV20-1,TRBJ1-2,NA
TGTGCCAGAAGCTTGCGTGGGACAGGGGGCCTCAATCAGCCCCAGCATTTT,CARSLRGTGGLNQPQHF,few,TRBV5-3,TRBJ1-5,TRBD1
TGTGCCAGCAGCGGACTAGCGGCGTACGAGCAGTACTTC,CASSGLAAYEQYF,few,TRBV7-2,TRBJ2-7,TRBD2
TGCAGTGCTAGAACAGGGGTAAGCAATCAGCCCCAGCATTTT,CSARTGVSNQPQHF,few,TRBV20-1,TRBJ1-5,TRBD1
TGCAGTGCTAGAACGACAGGAAACACTGAAGCTTTCTTT,CSARTTGNTEAFF,NA,TRBV20-1,TRBJ1-1,NA
TGTGCCAGCACTACTGCCGAGAAGGCTGGGGCCAACGTCCTGACTTTC,CASTTAEKAGANVLTF,NA,TRBV6-1,TRBJ2-6,NA
TGTGCCAGCAGTTTGTCAGTCCAGCCCCAGCATTTT,CASSLSVQPQHF,NA,TRBV28,TRBJ1-5,NA
TGTGCCAGCAGTTTACTGGAGGCCAATGAGCAGTTCTTC,CASSLLEANEQFF,NA,TRBV28,TRBJ2-1,NA
TGTGCCAGAGCCAACCGGGCCCTATACGAGCAGTACTTC,CARANRALYEQYF,NA,TRBV19,TRBJ2-7,NA
TGTGCCAGCAGCTTAGATACAGGGGGCTCTGGGGCCAACGTCCTGACTTTC,CASSLDTGGSGANVLTF,few,TRBV7-2,TRBJ2-6,TRBD1
TGTGCCAGCAGCCAACTACAGGGGGAAGCTTTCTTT,CASSQLQGEAFF,few,TRBV28,TRBJ1-1,TRBD1
TGTGCCAGCAGCTTGAATGCAGATACGCAGTATTTT,CASSLNADTQYF,NA,TRBV7-9,TRBJ2-3,NA
TGTGCCACCAGTGATGGACAGGGGTGGAATTCACCCCTCCACTTT,CATSDGQGWNSPLHF,NA,TRBV24-1,TRBJ1-6,TRBD1
TGCAGTGCTAGAGTGCCAAACCGACTAGCGGGAGGGGACAATGAGCAGTTCTTC,CSARVPNRLAGGDNEQFF,medium-sized,TRBV20-1,TRBJ2-1,TRBD2
TGCAGTGCTAGCGTGGGTAATGGCTATGGCTACACCTTC,CSASVGNGYGYTF,few,TRBV20-1,TRBJ1-2,NA
TGTGCCAGCACCAGACAGGACAAAAACTATGGCTACACCTTC,CASTRQDKNYGYTF,NA,TRBV6-1,TRBJ1-2,NA
TGTGCCAGCAGGAGGGACGGGCGGGGAAATCTACCCTACGAGCAGTACTTC,CASRRDGRGNLPYEQYF,NA,TRBV6-1,TRBJ2-7,NA
TGCGCCAGCAGCCTCGTGACTAGCGGACCCGGGAGGGAGACCCAGTACTTC,CASSLVTSGPGRETQYF,NA,TRBV4-1,TRBJ2-5,TRBD2
TGCAGTGCTACGGACAGTTTAACAGATACGCAGTATTTT,CSATDSLTDTQYF,medium-sized,TRBV20-1,TRBJ2-3,NA
TGCAGCGTAGCCCCAGGGTTCGGGAACACTGAAGCTTTCTTT,CSVAPGFGNTEAFF,once,TRBV29-1,TRBJ1-1,NA